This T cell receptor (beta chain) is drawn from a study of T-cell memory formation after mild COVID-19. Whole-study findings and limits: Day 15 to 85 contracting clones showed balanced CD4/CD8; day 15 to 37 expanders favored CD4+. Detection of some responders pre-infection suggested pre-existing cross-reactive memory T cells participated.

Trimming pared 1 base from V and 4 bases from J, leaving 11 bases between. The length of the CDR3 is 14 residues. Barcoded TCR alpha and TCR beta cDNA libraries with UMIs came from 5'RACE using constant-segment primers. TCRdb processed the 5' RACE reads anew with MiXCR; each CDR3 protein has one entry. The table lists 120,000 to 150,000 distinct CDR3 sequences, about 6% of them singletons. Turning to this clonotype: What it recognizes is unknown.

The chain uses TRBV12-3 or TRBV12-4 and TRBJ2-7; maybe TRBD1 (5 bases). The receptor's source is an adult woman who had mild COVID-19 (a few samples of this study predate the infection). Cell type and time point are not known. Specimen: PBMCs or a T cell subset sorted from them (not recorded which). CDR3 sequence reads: CASSLGDSRYEQYF. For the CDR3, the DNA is TGTGCCAGCAGTTTAGGTGACAGCCGATACGAGCAGTACTTC.